This TCR beta chain was found in a study of cytomegalovirus exposure and HLA in healthy donors. The PCR ran on 60 Vbeta and 13 Jbeta primers. Sequenced by immunoSEQ multiplex PCR; TCRdb stores in-frame clones only, minus some. In total, the table holds around 75,000 clones. Findings and limits, study-wide: Earlier analysis yielded a pattern in which most TCR beta V segments were productive about 87% or about 30% of the time.

In regard to this clone: Its specificity is not known.

CDR1 SGHDT and CDR2 YYEEEE come from the germline V gene. V lost 3 bases and J 5 bases, leaving 12 bases between the germline ends. The CDR3 has 14 residues. This sequence originates from a man aged 50 to 60 in good health and CMV-seropositive. Material: PBMCs. J is TRBJ1-5 and V is TRBV5-6; TRBD1 is a possible D gene (5 bases). The chain's CDR3 is CASSSWGVDQPQHF. The CDR3, as DNA: TGTGCCAGCAGCTCCTGGGGCGTAGATCAGCCCCAGCATTTT.